The rows below give T cell receptor beta chains drawn from one sample of a study of blood T cell repertoires in COVID-19. Profiling relied on immunoSEQ multiplex PCR, and the TCRdb table lists in-frame clones only, not all of them. The data show 310,000 or so clones, 87% seen once. What was sequenced was PBMCs or T cells enriched from blood (not recorded which). These receptors originate from a woman between 18 and 29 years old who had recovered from COVID-19. Both conserved end residues are part of each CDR3. The D gene is left open where the match is weak. Some rows have no size entry. The others give once, few or many, or a class for an expanded clone.

clone size: -
J gene: TRBJ2-3
D gene: TRBD2
V gene: TRBV7-2
CDR3 DNA: TGTGCCAGCAGGCAACGGGGACTAGCGGGACAGAGACTCTCTGATACGCAGTATTTT
CDR3 protein: CASRQRGLAGQRLSDTQYF

clone size: -
J gene: TRBJ1-1
D gene: -
V gene: TRBV19
CDR3 DNA: TGTGCCAGTAGTATAGGAGGGGGGAACACTGAAGCTTTCTTT
CDR3 protein: CASSIGGGNTEAFF

clone size: -
J gene: TRBJ1-5
D gene: -
V gene: TRBV6-1
CDR3 DNA: TGTGCCAGCAGTGAAGCGCTCTTTCACATTAGCAATCAGCCCCAGCATTTT
CDR3 protein: CASSEALFHISNQPQHF

clone size: -
J gene: TRBJ1-5
D gene: -
V gene: TRBV28
CDR3 DNA: TGTGCCAGCAGTTTTCGCCAGGTACAGCAGCCCCAGCATTTT
CDR3 protein: CASSFRQVQQPQHF

clone size: -
J gene: TRBJ2-1
D gene: TRBD2
V gene: TRBV5-8
CDR3 DNA: TGTGCCAGCAGCTCAAAGGGACTAGCGAGGGACTCCTACAATGAGCAGTTCTTC
CDR3 protein: CASSSKGLARDSYNEQFF

clone size: -
J gene: TRBJ1-2
D gene: -
V gene: TRBV5-1
CDR3 DNA: TGCGCCAGCAGCTTGGAGGGAGGCAAATATGGCTACACCTTC
CDR3 protein: CASSLEGGKYGYTF

clone size: once
J gene: TRBJ2-2
D gene: TRBD2
V gene: TRBV7-6
CDR3 DNA: TGTGCCAGCAGCTCTCCCCGGGGGGGTAACACCGGGGAGCTGTTTTTT
CDR3 protein: CASSSPRGGNTGELFF

clone size: -
J gene: TRBJ1-2
D gene: -
V gene: TRBV5-6
CDR3 DNA: TGTGCCAGCAGCTTGGACAGGGTTTACTATGGCTACACCTTC
CDR3 protein: CASSLDRVYYGYTF

clone size: -
J gene: TRBJ2-1
D gene: TRBD2
V gene: TRBV4-1
CDR3 DNA: TGCGCCAGCAGCCGTCAGACTAGCGGGAGATCCTATGAGCAGTTCTTC
CDR3 protein: CASSRQTSGRSYEQFF

clone size: -
J gene: TRBJ2-5
D gene: -
V gene: TRBV29-1
CDR3 DNA: TGCAGCGTGGATGAGACAGTAGAAATCGGGACCCAGTACTTC
CDR3 protein: CSVDETVEIGTQYF

clone size: once
J gene: TRBJ2-3
D gene: TRBD2
V gene: TRBV27
CDR3 DNA: TGTGCCAGCAGGCGGGAGTTACCAGATACGCAGTATTTT
CDR3 protein: CASRRELPDTQYF

clone size: -
J gene: TRBJ1-5
D gene: -
V gene: TRBV15
CDR3 DNA: TGTGCCACCAGCAGAGGGAGGGCTGGGAGCAATCAGCCCCAGCATTTT
CDR3 protein: CATSRGRAGSNQPQHF

clone size: -
J gene: TRBJ2-1
D gene: TRBD2
V gene: TRBV19
CDR3 DNA: TGTGCCAGTAGCTGGACAGCGGGACTAGCGGACTACAATGAGCAGTTCTTC
CDR3 protein: CASSWTAGLADYNEQFF

clone size: -
J gene: TRBJ1-2
D gene: TRBD1
V gene: TRBV7-3
CDR3 DNA: TGTGCCAGCAGCTTGGGACAGGGACCCGGTGGCTACACCTTC
CDR3 protein: CASSLGQGPGGYTF

clone size: -
J gene: TRBJ2-5
D gene: -
V gene: TRBV18
CDR3 DNA: TGTGCCAGCTCACCACAGGGGGTGGAAGAGACCCAGTACTTC
CDR3 protein: CASSPQGVEETQYF

clone size: -
J gene: TRBJ1-2
D gene: TRBD1
V gene: TRBV14
CDR3 DNA: TGTGCCAGCAGCCCAGGCCCAGGACAGGGCTGGGGCGGCTACACCTTC
CDR3 protein: CASSPGPGQGWGGYTF

clone size: -
J gene: TRBJ1-3
D gene: -
V gene: TRBV28
CDR3 DNA: TGTGCCAGCAGTCCCCGCGGGAATGCCGGAAACACCATATATTTT
CDR3 protein: CASSPRGNAGNTIYF

clone size: -
J gene: TRBJ1-4
D gene: TRBD1
V gene: TRBV5-1
CDR3 DNA: TGCGCCAGCAGCTTGGGCACAGGGGAGTCTAATGAAAAACTGTTTTTT
CDR3 protein: CASSLGTGESNEKLFF

clone size: -
J gene: TRBJ1-5
D gene: -
V gene: TRBV2
CDR3 DNA: TGTGCCAGCAGTTATACTGTAGTCAGGGAAGGGCCCCAGCATTTT
CDR3 protein: CASSYTVVREGPQHF

clone size: once
J gene: TRBJ2-3
D gene: TRBD1
V gene: TRBV5-5
CDR3 DNA: TGTGCCAGCAGCTTGCTTCGAACAGGGGGCACAGATACGCAGTATTTT
CDR3 protein: CASSLLRTGGTDTQYF

clone size: -
J gene: TRBJ1-4
D gene: -
V gene: TRBV11-2
CDR3 DNA: TGTGCCAGCAGCTTAGGGACAGCCAGGAATGAAAAACTGTTTTTT
CDR3 protein: CASSLGTARNEKLFF

clone size: -
J gene: TRBJ1-2
D gene: -
V gene: TRBV4-2
CDR3 DNA: TGTGCCAGCAGCCAAGATCCCGACGGAGGTTATGGCTACACCTTC
CDR3 protein: CASSQDPDGGYGYTF

clone size: -
J gene: TRBJ2-3
D gene: -
V gene: TRBV5-1
CDR3 DNA: TGCGCCAGCAGCTTGGCCCAGGGCACAGATACGCAGTATTTT
CDR3 protein: CASSLAQGTDTQYF

clone size: -
J gene: TRBJ2-5
D gene: -
V gene: TRBV12-1
CDR3 DNA: TGTGCCAGCAGCTTTGCCCCATCCCAAGAGACCCAGTACTTC
CDR3 protein: CASSFAPSQETQYF

clone size: -
J gene: TRBJ1-2
D gene: TRBD1
V gene: TRBV7-6
CDR3 DNA: TGTGCCAGCAGCTTAGGGGACAGGGGGGGCCTCTATGGCTACACCTTC
CDR3 protein: CASSLGDRGGLYGYTF

clone size: -
J gene: TRBJ1-1
D gene: TRBD1
V gene: TRBV5-1
CDR3 DNA: TGCGCCAGCAGCCAGGACAGGGGGAACACTGAAGCTTTCTTT
CDR3 protein: CASSQDRGNTEAFF

clone size: -
J gene: TRBJ1-1
D gene: -
V gene: TRBV5-1
CDR3 DNA: TGCGCCAGCAGCTCGACAGCGAACACTGAAGCTTTCTTT
CDR3 protein: CASSSTANTEAFF

clone size: -
J gene: TRBJ2-1
D gene: -
V gene: TRBV2
CDR3 DNA: TGTGCCAGCAGGGTTGGGGCAGGGGAAGGGTTTTCTGAGCAGTTCTTC
CDR3 protein: CASRVGAGEGFSEQFF

clone size: -
J gene: TRBJ2-7
D gene: -
V gene: TRBV6-6
CDR3 DNA: TGTGCCAGCAGTCCAAAAACGGGCGAGCAGTACTTC
CDR3 protein: CASSPKTGEQYF

clone size: -
J gene: TRBJ1-2
D gene: -
V gene: TRBV6-5
CDR3 DNA: TGTGCCATCCAACGGCCCGTGGAACGAGGACAGGGCTACACCTTC
CDR3 protein: CAIQRPVERGQGYTF

clone size: -
J gene: TRBJ1-1
D gene: TRBD1
V gene: TRBV5-5
CDR3 DNA: TGTGCCAGCAGCTCAACAGGGGGCCGTAACACTGAAGCTTTCTTT
CDR3 protein: CASSSTGGRNTEAFF

clone size: -
J gene: TRBJ2-7
D gene: -
V gene: TRBV7-9
CDR3 DNA: TGTGCCAGCTCTCCCAGTTTTCCCTACGAGCAGTACTTC
CDR3 protein: CASSPSFPYEQYF

clone size: -
J gene: TRBJ1-2
D gene: -
V gene: TRBV25-1
CDR3 DNA: TGTGCCAGCAGTGAATGGAAACAGGGCCGATATGGCTACACCTTC
CDR3 protein: CASSEWKQGRYGYTF

clone size: -
J gene: TRBJ1-6
D gene: -
V gene: TRBV20-1
CDR3 DNA: TGCAGTGCCGGGGTTCGTTCACCCCTCCACTTT
CDR3 protein: CSAGVRSPLHF

clone size: -
J gene: TRBJ2-7
D gene: -
V gene: TRBV7-9
CDR3 DNA: TGTGCCAGCAGCCGAGGGACAAGGGCCTACGAGCAGTACTTC
CDR3 protein: CASSRGTRAYEQYF

clone size: -
J gene: TRBJ1-2
D gene: -
V gene: TRBV28
CDR3 DNA: TGTGCCAGCGGAAGCTTGAGGGCAGCTAACTATGGCTACACCTTC
CDR3 protein: CASGSLRAANYGYTF

clone size: -
J gene: TRBJ1-2
D gene: TRBD1
V gene: TRBV28
CDR3 DNA: TGTGCCAGCACTGACAGGGTAAACTATGGCTACACCTTC
CDR3 protein: CASTDRVNYGYTF